This T cell receptor (beta chain) was recovered during a study of T cells in Graves' hyperthyroidism and ophthalmopathy. TCR beta CDR3 regions were amplified from RNA transcripts. RT-PCR in the first round (using the HTBI primer set) targeted the TCR CDR3. Using its own MiXCR run on the multiplex PCR reads, TCRdb lists one record per CDR3 protein. Among about 520,000 distinct CDR3 sequences, approximately 25% were seen once, and the ten largest hold around 11%. Used for diagnoses were clinical symptoms, serum thyroxine and TRAb, thyroid ultrasound and orbital computed tomography. General study points: Model output signaled ophthalmopathy a median approximately 6 months ahead of onset.

The sample holds many counts of this clonotype. Its antigen is unknown. The CDR3 spans 15 residues. The germline gives CDR1 SEHNR, CDR2 FQNEAQ (reference sequence). J lost 4 bases, V lost 3 bases, and 7 bases had no gene match. The sequence was obtained from a woman in her 30s with Graves' ophthalmopathy. The sequenced sample was blood. This chain joins TRBV7-9 and TRBJ2-7; 9 bases align to TRBD1. The DNA of the CDR3 is TGTGCCAGCAGCTTCGGGACAGGGTATACGTACGAGCAGTACTTC. Its translation is CASSFGTGYTYEQYF.